A selection of T cell receptor beta chains follows, all from one sample in a study of identical twins. TCRdb re-analysed the 5' RACE reads in MiXCR, keeping a single row per CDR3 protein. Among hundreds of thousands of distinct CDR3 sequences, less than 7% were seen once, and the ten largest hold approximately 1.6%. Sequenced sample: naive T cells sorted from blood. These TCRs come from a man aged 18-30 years in good health. CDR3s include the opening cysteine and the closing phenylalanine or tryptophan. Some rows have no size entry. The others give once, few or many, or a class for an expanded clone.

>TRBJ2-3|TRBV7-6|-
CASTWGTSGTDTQYF
>TRBJ2-2|TRBV12-3/TRBV12-4|many
CASSLSYSNTGELFF
>TRBJ2-1|TRBV29-1|-
CSVLAGGTYNEQFF
>TRBJ2-3|TRBV7-2|many
CASSFGAASTDTQYF
>TRBJ2-5|TRBV12-3/TRBV12-4|few
CASSPGTKKETQYF
>TRBJ2-3|TRBV20-1|many
CSAVAAGDTQYF
>TRBJ2-3|TRBV5-1|-
CASSPWTSGNPKAYTDTQYF
>TRBJ2-5|TRBV14|-
CASSHRGRAQGETQYF
>TRBJ1-1|TRBV3-1|many
CASSQERRLEAFF
>TRBJ2-5|TRBV25-1|-
CASCEGGEETQYF
>TRBJ2-7|TRBV25-1|-
CASSSGNPYEQYF
>TRBJ2-4|TRBV5-5|few
CASSLADRGIQYF
>TRBJ1-2|TRBV12-3/TRBV12-4|many
CASSSSRGTANYGYTF
>TRBJ1-1|TRBV6-2/TRBV6-3|many
CASSYSPGRHTEAFF
>TRBJ2-3|TRBV12-3/TRBV12-4|many
CASSDPTRQLTDTQYF